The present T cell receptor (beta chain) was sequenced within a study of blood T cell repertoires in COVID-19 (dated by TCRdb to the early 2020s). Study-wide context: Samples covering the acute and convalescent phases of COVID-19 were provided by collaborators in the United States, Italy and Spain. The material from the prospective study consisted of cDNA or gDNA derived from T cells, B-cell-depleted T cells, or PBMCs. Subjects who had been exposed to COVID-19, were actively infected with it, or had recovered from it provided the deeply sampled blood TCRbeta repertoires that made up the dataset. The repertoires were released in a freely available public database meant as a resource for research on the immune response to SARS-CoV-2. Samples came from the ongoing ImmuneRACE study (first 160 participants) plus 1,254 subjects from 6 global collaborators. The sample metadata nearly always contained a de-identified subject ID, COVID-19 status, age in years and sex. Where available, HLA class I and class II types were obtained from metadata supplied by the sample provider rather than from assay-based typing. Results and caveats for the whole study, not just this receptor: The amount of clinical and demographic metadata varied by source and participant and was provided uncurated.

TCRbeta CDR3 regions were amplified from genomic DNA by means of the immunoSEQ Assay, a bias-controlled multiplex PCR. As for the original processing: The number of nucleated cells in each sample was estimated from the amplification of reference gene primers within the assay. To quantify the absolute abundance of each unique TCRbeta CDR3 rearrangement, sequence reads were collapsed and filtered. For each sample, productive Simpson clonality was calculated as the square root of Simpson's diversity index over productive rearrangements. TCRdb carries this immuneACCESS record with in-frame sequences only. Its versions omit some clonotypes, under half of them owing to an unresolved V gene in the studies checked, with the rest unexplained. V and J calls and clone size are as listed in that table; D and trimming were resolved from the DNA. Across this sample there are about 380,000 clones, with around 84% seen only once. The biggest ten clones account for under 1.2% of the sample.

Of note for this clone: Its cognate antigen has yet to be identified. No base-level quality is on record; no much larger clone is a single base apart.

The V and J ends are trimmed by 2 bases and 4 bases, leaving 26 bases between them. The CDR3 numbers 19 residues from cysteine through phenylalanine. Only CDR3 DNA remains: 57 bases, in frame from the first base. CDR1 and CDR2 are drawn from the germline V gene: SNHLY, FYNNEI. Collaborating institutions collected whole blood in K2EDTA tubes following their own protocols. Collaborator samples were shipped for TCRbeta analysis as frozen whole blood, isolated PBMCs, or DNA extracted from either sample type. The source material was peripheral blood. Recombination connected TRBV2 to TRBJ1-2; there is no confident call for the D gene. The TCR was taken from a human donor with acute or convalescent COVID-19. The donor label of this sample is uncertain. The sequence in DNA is TGTGCCAGCAGTGAATTGCGGTGGATAGGCTCCCTTGACTTCTATGGCTACACCTTC. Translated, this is CASSELRWIGSLDFYGYTF.